Listed below are T cell receptor beta chains from one sample, sequenced in a study of PD-1 blockade in classical Hodgkin lymphoma. The assay was immunoSEQ multiplex PCR, and TCRdb's table has in-frame clones only and misses some. The table shows about 98,000 clones, with just under 95% occurring only once. This material consisted of peripheral blood mononuclear cells (PBMCs), taken at baseline. The receptors shown here come from a human donor with classical Hodgkin lymphoma. The CDR3 runs from the conserved cysteine through the conserved F or W. Each record gives: V gene, J gene, D gene, CDR3 protein, CDR3 DNA. A D gene is named only where the DNA matches it firmly.

>TRBV5-1|TRBJ2-7|TRBD1
CASSLGQGAVEQYF
TGCGCCAGCAGCTTGGGACAGGGGGCGGTCGAGCAGTACTTC
>TRBV6-1|TRBJ1-5|.
CASSEWQAQGQPQHF
TGTGCCAGCAGTGAATGGCAGGCGCAGGGTCAGCCCCAGCATTTT
>TRBV7-5|TRBJ2-2|.
CVRRRGHLSNTGELFF
TGTGTCAGAAGGCGCGGACATCTATCGAACACCGGGGAGCTGTTTTTT
>TRBV2|TRBJ2-3|.
CASRKTDTQYF
TGTGCCAGCCGCAAAACGGATACGCAGTATTTT
>TRBV9|TRBJ2-3|.
CASSPETSTDTQYF
TGTGCCAGCAGCCCGGAGACTAGCACAGATACGCAGTATTTT
>TRBV19|TRBJ2-7|TRBD2
CASSITPRGLAGGPQEQYF
TGTGCCAGTAGTATAACTCCACGGGGTTTGGCGGGAGGGCCGCAAGAGCAGTACTTC
>TRBV10-3|TRBJ2-5|TRBD1
CAISETRGLGETQYF
TGTGCCATCAGTGAGACCAGGGGGCTGGGTGAGACCCAGTACTTC
>TRBV10-1|TRBJ2-7|TRBD2
CASSEVTSGSGVQYF
TGCGCCAGCAGTGAGGTGACTAGCGGGAGTGGGGTGCAGTACTTC
>TRBV18|TRBJ2-7|.
CASSPGKQGGGQYF
TGTGCCAGCTCACCGGGGAAACAGGGAGGAGGGCAGTACTTC
>TRBV7-2|TRBJ1-4|TRBD1
CASSPRTGTEKLFF
TGTGCCAGCAGCCCCCGGACAGGGACGGAAAAACTGTTTTTT
>TRBV19|TRBJ2-7|TRBD1
CASSTGGTTYEQYF
TGTGCCAGTAGTACAGGGGGAACAACCTACGAGCAGTACTTC
>TRBV5-1|TRBJ2-5|TRBD2
CASSLGGSSETQYF
TGCGCCAGCAGCTTAGGCGGGAGCTCAGAGACCCAGTACTTC
>TRBV29-1|TRBJ2-1|.
CSVGRREWSEQFF
TGCAGCGTTGGTCGGCGGGAATGGAGTGAGCAGTTCTTC
>TRBV5-1|TRBJ2-5|.
CASSVPAKETQYF
TGCGCCAGCAGCGTACCGGCGAAAGAGACCCAGTACTTC
>TRBV5-8|TRBJ1-1|TRBD1
CASSATRTGGTEAFF
TGTGCCAGCAGCGCAACTAGGACAGGGGGGACTGAAGCTTTCTTT
>TRBV4-1|TRBJ2-1|TRBD2
CASSQGASGGLNEQFF
TGCGCCAGCAGCCAAGGCGCTTCGGGAGGCCTCAATGAGCAGTTCTTC